The present entry profiles one T cell receptor (beta chain) with its context. This clone's antigen is unknown. Base qualities are not recorded, but no much larger clone differs from it by a single base. Whole blood was collected in K2EDTA tubes by collaborating institutions according to the institutions' own protocols. For TCRbeta analysis, collaborator samples were shipped as frozen whole blood, as isolated PBMCs, or as DNA extracted from either sample type. The junction shows trimming of 0 bases on V and 3 bases on J, and the gene matches do not reach 7 bases of it. CDR1 and CDR2 were assigned from the germline V gene as MNHEY and SVGEGT. The CDR3 measures 17 amino acids from cysteine to phenylalanine. Kept here is only the CDR3 DNA, which spans 51 bases and is read in frame from base 1. TCRbeta CDR3 regions were amplified from genomic DNA by means of the immunoSEQ Assay, a bias-controlled multiplex PCR. The paper's data handling went like this. The number of nucleated cells in each sample was estimated by amplification of reference gene primers within the assay. To quantify the absolute abundance of each unique TCRbeta CDR3 rearrangement, sequence reads were collapsed and filtered. For each sample, productive Simpson clonality was calculated by taking the square root of Simpson's diversity index across productive rearrangements. TCRdb took over this immuneACCESS table, retaining in-frame rearrangements with V and J assigned. Such tables are incomplete; in checked studies, under half of the missing clones stem from an unresolved V gene, and the remainder is unexplained. V and J calls and clone size are as listed in that table; D and trimming were resolved from the DNA. In all, the sample holds 190,000 or so clones, and 89% of those were seen once. Together, the top ten hold 6.7% of the sample.

These data belong to a study of blood T cell repertoires in COVID-19 (TCRdb year 2020). The study in broad terms: Samples from collaborators originated in the United States, Italy and Spain and spanned both the acute and convalescent phases of COVID-19. The material from the prospective study consisted of cDNA or gDNA derived from T cells, B-cell-depleted T cells, or PBMCs. Deeply sampled blood TCRbeta repertoires from subjects exposed to, actively infected with, or recovered from COVID-19 were included in the dataset. The repertoires were released in a freely available public database intended as a resource for research on the immune response to SARS-CoV-2. Samples were obtained from the ongoing ImmuneRACE study (first 160 participants) and from approximately 1,200 subjects provided by 6 global collaborators. The sample metadata nearly always contained a de-identified subject ID, COVID-19 status, age in years and sex. Where HLA class I and class II types were available, the types were taken from metadata supplied by the sample provider, not from assay-based typing. The paper's findings and limits, for the study overall: How much clinical and demographic metadata was included differed by source and by participant, and the metadata was provided uncurated.

This sequence originates from a man between 35 and 55 years old with acute or convalescent COVID-19. Recombination joined TRBV6-2 or TRBV6-3 with TRBJ2-3; 9 of the junction bases match TRBD2. Material: peripheral blood. The sequence in DNA is TGTGCCAGCAGTTACTCGGGTAGCGGGGGAACGACAGATACGCAGTATTTT. Its coded protein is CASSYSGSGGTTDTQYF.